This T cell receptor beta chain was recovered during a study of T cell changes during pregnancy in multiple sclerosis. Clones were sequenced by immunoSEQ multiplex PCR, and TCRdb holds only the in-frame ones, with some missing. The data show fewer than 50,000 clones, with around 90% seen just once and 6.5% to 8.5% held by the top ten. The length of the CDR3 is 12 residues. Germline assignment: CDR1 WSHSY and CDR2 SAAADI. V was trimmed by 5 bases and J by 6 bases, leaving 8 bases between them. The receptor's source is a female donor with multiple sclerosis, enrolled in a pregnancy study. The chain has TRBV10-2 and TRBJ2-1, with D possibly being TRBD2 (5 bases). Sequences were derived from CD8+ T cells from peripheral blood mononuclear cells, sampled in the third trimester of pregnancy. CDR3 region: CASSNSANEQFF. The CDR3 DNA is TGCGCCAGCAGTAATAGCGCCAATGAGCAGTTCTTC.